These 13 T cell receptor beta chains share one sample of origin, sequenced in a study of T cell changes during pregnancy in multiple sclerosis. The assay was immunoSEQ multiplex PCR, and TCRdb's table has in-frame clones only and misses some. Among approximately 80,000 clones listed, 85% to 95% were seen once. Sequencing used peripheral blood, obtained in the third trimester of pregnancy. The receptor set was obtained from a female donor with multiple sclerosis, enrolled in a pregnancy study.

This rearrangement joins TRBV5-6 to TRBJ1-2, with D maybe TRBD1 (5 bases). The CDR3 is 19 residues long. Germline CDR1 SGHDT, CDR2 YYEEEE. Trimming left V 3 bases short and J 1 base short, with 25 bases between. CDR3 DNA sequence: TGTGCCAGCAGCTCCGCCGGTTCGTGGGTGGGGGGGTATAACTATGGCTACACCTTC. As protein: CASSSAGSWVGGYNYGYTF. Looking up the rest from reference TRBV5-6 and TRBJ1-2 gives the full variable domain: DAGVTQSPTHLIKTRGQQVTLRCSPKSGHDTVSWYQQALGQGPQFIFQYYEEEERQRGNFPDRFSGHQFPNYSSELNVNALLLGDSALYLCASSSAGSWVGGYNYGYTFGSGTRLTVV.

CDR3 DNA: TGCGCCAGCAGCTTTACAGCGGGGGGGCCCACCGGGGAGCTGTTTTTT. It translates to CASSFTAGGPTGELFF. The chain employs TRBV5-1 and TRBJ2-2; 10 nucleotides align to TRBD2. Germline CDR1 is SGHRS and CDR2 is YFSETQ. The CDR3 is 16 amino acids. J was trimmed by 4 bases and V by 2 bases; bases with no gene match: 5. Together with reference TRBV5-1 and TRBJ2-2, the CDR3 gives the full variable domain: KAGVTQTPRYLIKTRGQQVTLSCSPISGHRSVSWYQQTPGQGLQFLFEYFSETQRNKGNFPGRFSGRQFSNSRSEMNVSTLELGDSALYLCASSFTAGGPTGELFFGEGSRLTVL.

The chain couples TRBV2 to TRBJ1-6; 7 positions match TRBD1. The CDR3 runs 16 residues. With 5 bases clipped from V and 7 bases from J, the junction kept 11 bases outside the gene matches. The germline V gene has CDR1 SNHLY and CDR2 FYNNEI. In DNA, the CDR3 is TGTGCCAGCAGTCCCTTTACCCCGGGACAGAATTCACCCCTCCACTTT. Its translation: CASSPFTPGQNSPLHF.

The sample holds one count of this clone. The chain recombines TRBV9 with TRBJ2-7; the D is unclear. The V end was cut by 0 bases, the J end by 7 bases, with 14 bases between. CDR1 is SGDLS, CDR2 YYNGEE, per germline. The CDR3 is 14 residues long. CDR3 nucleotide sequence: TGTGCCAGCAGCGTAGGTCAGCGCCCCGAGGAGCAGTACTTC. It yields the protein CASSVGQRPEEQYF.

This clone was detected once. CDR3 region: CASSERDRGLETQYF. The CDR3 DNA follows: TGTGCCAGCAGTGAAAGGGACAGGGGGCTAGAGACCCAGTACTTC. This chain joins TRBV2 and TRBJ2-5; 12 positions match TRBD1. The CDR3 is 15 amino acids. Germline lookup yields CDR1 SNHLY and CDR2 FYNNEI. The J segment lost 4 bases and the V segment lost 2 bases, leaving 2 bases of the junction unmatched.

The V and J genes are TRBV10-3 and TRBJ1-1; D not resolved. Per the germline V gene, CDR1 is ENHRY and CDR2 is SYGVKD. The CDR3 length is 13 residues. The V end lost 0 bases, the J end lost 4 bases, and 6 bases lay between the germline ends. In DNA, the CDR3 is TGTGCCATCAGTGAGTCGCGGGGCACTGAAGCTTTCTTT. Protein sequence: CAISESRGTEAFF.

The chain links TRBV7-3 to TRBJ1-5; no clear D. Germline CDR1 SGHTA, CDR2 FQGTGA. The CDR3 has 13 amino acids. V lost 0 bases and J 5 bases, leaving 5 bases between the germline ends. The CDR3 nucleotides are TGTGCCAGCAGCTTAACGTCCGATCAGCCCCAGCATTTT. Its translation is CASSLTSDQPQHF.

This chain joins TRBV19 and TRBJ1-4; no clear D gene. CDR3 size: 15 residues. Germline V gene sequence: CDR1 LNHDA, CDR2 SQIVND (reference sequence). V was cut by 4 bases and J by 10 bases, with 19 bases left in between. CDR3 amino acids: CASSTDSTSSGKLFF. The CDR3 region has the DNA TGTGCCAGTAGTACCGACTCGACCTCCTCGGGAAAACTGTTTTTT.

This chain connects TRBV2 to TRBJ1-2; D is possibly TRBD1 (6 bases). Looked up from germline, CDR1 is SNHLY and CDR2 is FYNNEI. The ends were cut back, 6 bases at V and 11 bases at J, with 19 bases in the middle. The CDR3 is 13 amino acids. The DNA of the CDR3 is TGTGCCAGCAGCCGGGACACTCTTAGTCGGTACACCTTC. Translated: CASSRDTLSRYTF.

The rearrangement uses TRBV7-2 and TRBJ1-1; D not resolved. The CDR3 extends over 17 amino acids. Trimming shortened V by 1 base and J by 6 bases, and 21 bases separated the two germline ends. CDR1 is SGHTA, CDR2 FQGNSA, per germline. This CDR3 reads CASSLVIQWAGIPEAFF. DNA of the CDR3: TGTGCCAGCAGCTTAGTCATCCAATGGGCGGGGATACCTGAAGCTTTCTTT. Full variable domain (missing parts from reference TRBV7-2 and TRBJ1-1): GAGVSQSPSNKVTEKGKDVELRCDPISGHTALYWYRQSLGQGLEFLIYFQGNSAPDKSGLPSDRFSAERTGGSVSTLTIQRTQQEDSAVYLCASSLVIQWAGIPEAFFGQGTRLTVV.

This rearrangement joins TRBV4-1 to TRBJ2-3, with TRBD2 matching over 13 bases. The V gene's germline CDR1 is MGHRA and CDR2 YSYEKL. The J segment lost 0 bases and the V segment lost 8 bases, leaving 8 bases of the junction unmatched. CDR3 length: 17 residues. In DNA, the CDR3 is TGCGCCAGCTCCTCCGGGACTAGCGGGGCTAGCACAGATACGCAGTATTTT. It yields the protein CASSSGTSGASTDTQYF.

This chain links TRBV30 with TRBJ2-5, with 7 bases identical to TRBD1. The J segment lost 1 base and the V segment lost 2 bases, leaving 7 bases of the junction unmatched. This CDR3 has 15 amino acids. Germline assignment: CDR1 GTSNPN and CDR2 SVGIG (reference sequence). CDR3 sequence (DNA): TGTGCCTGGAGTTTAGGGACAGTCCTCCAAGAGACCCAGTACTTC. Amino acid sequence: CAWSLGTVLQETQYF.

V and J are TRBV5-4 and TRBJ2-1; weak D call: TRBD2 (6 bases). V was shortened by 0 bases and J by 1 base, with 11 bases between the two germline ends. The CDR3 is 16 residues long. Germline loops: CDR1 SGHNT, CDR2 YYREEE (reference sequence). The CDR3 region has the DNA TGTGCCAGCAGCTTGGAGCCGGCGGGGTCCTACAATGAGCAGTTCTTC. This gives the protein CASSLEPAGSYNEQFF.